Each of the 21 T cell receptor beta chains below was sequenced from the same sample in a study of cytomegalovirus exposure and HLA in healthy donors. The PCR contained 60 Vbeta and 13 Jbeta primers. This table comes from immunoSEQ multiplex PCR, and its TCRdb copy is limited to in-frame clones, with some not included. The table has about 80,000 clones, 62% seen once. The sequenced sample was PBMCs. The receptors here all came from a male donor in good health and CMV-seropositive.

This clone was found a few times. V gene TRBV5-1 combines with J gene TRBJ1-1; D is uncertain. V was shortened by 5 bases and J by 4 bases, with 15 bases between the two germline ends. The CDR3 totals 14 residues. CDR1 SGHRS and CDR2 YFSETQ come from the germline V gene. The chain's CDR3 is CASRPGGLSTEAFF. The CDR3 nucleotides read TGCGCCAGCAGACCCGGAGGTCTAAGCACTGAAGCTTTCTTT.

The chain links TRBV27 to TRBJ2-2; maybe TRBD1 (6 bases). Looked up from germline, CDR1 is MNHEY and CDR2 is SMNVEV (reference sequence). Trimming pared 3 bases from V and 0 bases from J, leaving 17 bases between. CDR3 length: 18 residues. CDR3 coding DNA: TGTGCCAGCAGTTTCTTGCCTCGGACAGATCCGAACACCGGGGAGCTGTTTTTT. Protein sequence: CASSFLPRTDPNTGELFF.

This chain uses TRBV7-9 with TRBJ1-6, with no clear D. This CDR3 is 12 amino acids long. Trimming cost V 5 bases and J 13 bases, with 12 bases left between them. CDR1 SEHNR and CDR2 FQNEAQ come from the germline V gene (reference sequence). The CDR3 coding sequence is TGTGCCAGCAGCCCAGTTAATTGGCCCCTCCACTTT. Encoded protein: CASSPVNWPLHF.

V gene TRBV25-1 combines with J gene TRBJ2-6; D is perhaps TRBD2 (6 bases). Trimming pared 4 bases from V and 0 bases from J, leaving 13 bases between. CDR1 and CDR2 from the germline V gene are MGHDK and SYGVNS. There are 17 residues in the CDR3. The CDR3 reads CASSGRDSSSGANVLTF. In DNA, the CDR3 is TGTGCCAGCAGTGGGCGGGACTCTAGCTCTGGGGCCAACGTCCTGACTTTC.

The DNA for the CDR3 is TGTGCCAGCAGCTTCCCAGGACAGTCCTACAATGAGCAGTTCTTC. It yields the protein CASSFPGQSYNEQFF. This chain connects TRBV5-8 to TRBJ2-1; tentative D call: TRBD1 (6 bases). Germline-derived CDR1 and CDR2 are SGHTS and YDEGEE. This CDR3 has 15 amino acids. V lost 2 bases and J lost 1, with 10 bases in between.

The chain carries TRBV28 and TRBJ2-3; TRBD1 might be the D (6 bases). V was trimmed by 6 bases and J by 6 bases, leaving 22 bases between them. This CDR3 region has 16 residues. Germline CDR1 is MDHEN and CDR2 is SYDVKM. The CDR3 DNA sequence: TGTGCCAGCAGCCCCTCCCCGGCAGGGGAGAGGGATACGCAGTATTTT. Translation gives CASSPSPAGERDTQYF.

V gene TRBV19 combines with J gene TRBJ2-5; 9 nucleotides agree with TRBD1. The germline V gene has CDR1 LNHDA and CDR2 SQIVND (reference sequence). V shed 5 bases, J shed 5 bases, and the junction held 6 bases outside the gene matches. This CDR3 region has 14 residues. DNA for the CDR3: TGTGCCAGTAGTTCGCGGACAGGGGTGGAGACCCAGTACTTC. Protein product: CASSSRTGVETQYF. Full variable domain (rest looked up from reference TRBV19 and TRBJ2-5): DGGITQSPKYLFRKEGQNVTLSCEQNLNHDAMYWYRQDPGQGLRLIYYSQIVNDFQKGDIAEGYSVSREKKESFPLTVTSAQKNPTAFYLCASSSRTGVETQYFGPGTRLLVL.

The CDR3, as DNA: TGCGCCAGCAGCTTGGGCCCAGACAACAATGAGCAGTTCTTC. Translation gives CASSLGPDNNEQFF. The V call is TRBV5-1, the J call TRBJ2-1, with D unresolved. This CDR3 is 14 amino acids long. CDR1 is SGHRS, CDR2 YFSETQ, per germline. Trimming took off 0 bases at V and 5 bases at J, with 9 bases between the two ends.

The chain couples TRBV7-9 to TRBJ1-1; D call uncertain. The CDR3 consists of 14 residues. CDR1 and CDR2 (germline): SEHNR, FQNEAQ (reference sequence). Trimming took off 4 bases at V and 4 bases at J, with 13 bases between the two ends. DNA for the CDR3: TGTGCCAGCAGCTCAGGCGGGGTCGGCACTGAAGCTTTCTTT. Protein sequence: CASSSGGVGTEAFF.

The chain is built from TRBV6-4 and TRBJ1-1, with unresolved D. Germline loops: CDR1 MRHNA, CDR2 SNTAGT. V was clipped by 9 bases and J by 2 bases, with 10 bases between them. The CDR3 runs to 12 residues. CDR3 in DNA: TGTGCCAGTAGGTCGGGTAACACTGAAGCTTTCTTT. Protein: CASRSGNTEAFF.

The chain combines TRBV7-2 with TRBJ2-5; TRBD2 matches at 10 bases. This CDR3 has 17 residues. Unmatched junction bases numbered 18, after V lost 5 bases and J lost 9 bases. Germline lookup yields CDR1 SGHTA and CDR2 FQGNSA. The CDR3 region is CASSRPGGAGGGVAQYF. The CDR3 region has the DNA TGTGCCAGCAGCCGCCCCGGAGGAGCGGGAGGGGGCGTGGCCCAGTACTTC.

This rearrangement joins TRBV7-2 to TRBJ2-5; 7 bases line up with TRBD2. The CDR3 loop spans 18 amino acids. CDR1 and CDR2 from the germline V gene are SGHTA and FQGNSA. J lost 1 base, V lost 2 bases, and 13 bases had no gene match. This CDR3 reads CASSLNRVGGPGQETQYF. CDR3 coding DNA: TGTGCCAGCAGCTTAAATCGAGTGGGAGGGCCGGGCCAAGAGACCCAGTACTTC.

The rearrangement links TRBV19 to TRBJ2-7; D is perhaps TRBD2 (5 bases). CDR1 and CDR2 from the germline V gene are LNHDA and SQIVND (reference sequence). There are 14 residues in the CDR3. V lost 5 bases to trimming and J lost 7 bases, with 18 bases between them. The CDR3 loop is CASSSPGLPKEQYF. CDR3 nucleotides: TGTGCCAGTAGTTCCCCCGGACTGCCGAAGGAGCAGTACTTC.

The chain is built from TRBV7-2 and TRBJ2-5; D perhaps matches TRBD1 (5 bases). Trimming cost V 3 bases and J 3 bases, with 14 bases left between them. Germline values: CDR1 SGHTA, CDR2 FQGNSA. CDR3 length equals 15 residues. DNA of the CDR3: TGTGCCAGCAGCTTTTCTAAGGGGCGCGAAGAGACCCAGTACTTC. Its protein is CASSFSKGREETQYF.

V usage is TRBV7-9 and J usage is TRBJ2-1, with D tentatively TRBD1 (5 bases). Trimming left V 7 bases short and J 4 bases short, with 8 bases between. The CDR3 length is 12 residues. Germline V CDR1 and CDR2: SEHNR, FQNEAQ (reference sequence). The CDR3 protein is CASTRGYNEQFF. Here the CDR3 DNA reads TGTGCCAGCACTAGGGGTTACAATGAGCAGTTCTTC. Using reference TRBV7-9 and TRBJ2-1 for the parts outside the CDR3, the full variable domain is DTGVSQNPRHKITKRGQNVTFRCDPISEHNRLYWYRQTLGQGPEFLTYFQNEAQLEKSRLLSDRFSAERPKGSFSTLEIQRTEQGDSAMYLCASTRGYNEQFFGPGTRLTVL.

The J gene is TRBJ2-2, the V gene TRBV6-1; D remains ambiguous. The germline V gene encodes CDR1 MNHNS and CDR2 SASEGT. V lost 1 base and J lost 13, with 10 bases in between. The CDR3 sequence is 12 residues long. In nucleotides, the CDR3 is TGTGCCAGCAGTGAAGTGACAAGTGGGCTGTTTTTT. Translation: CASSEVTSGLFF.

The rearrangement links TRBV7-9 to TRBJ2-7; 7 bases align to TRBD1. The J segment lost 2 bases and the V segment lost 0 bases, leaving 4 bases of the junction unmatched. Germline assignment: CDR1 SEHNR and CDR2 FQNEAQ (reference sequence). The CDR3 extends over 15 amino acids. The CDR3 DNA is TGTGCCAGCAGCTTAGCGAGGACAGGTCCCTACGAGCAGTACTTC. This sequence encodes CASSLARTGPYEQYF.

This clone was picked up one time. The rearrangement links TRBV10-3 to TRBJ2-3, with a possible D match to TRBD1 (6 bases). This CDR3 has 17 amino acids. Trimming cost V 11 bases and J 2 bases, with 26 bases left between them. Germline CDR1 is ENHRY and CDR2 is SYGVKD. The DNA of the CDR3 is TGTGCCTTCTACAAAAAATTCCCGGGACACCTCACAGATACGCAGTATTTT. This sequence encodes CAFYKKFPGHLTDTQYF.

This clone was seen just once. The chain combines TRBV11-1 with TRBJ2-7, with D maybe TRBD2 (6 bases). The germline V and J ends were trimmed by 3 bases and 0 bases, with 9 bases remaining between them. CDR3 length equals 14 residues. Germline V gene lookup returns CDR1 SGHAT and CDR2 FQDESV (reference sequence). CDR3 in amino acids: CASSFLASSYEQYF. The CDR3 region has the DNA TGTGCCAGCAGCTTCCTAGCGAGCTCCTACGAGCAGTACTTC.

This chain links TRBV9 with TRBJ2-5, with 12 bases matching TRBD2. The CDR3 totals 21 residues. Looked up from germline, CDR1 is SGDLS and CDR2 is YYNGEE. The V gene end was trimmed by 4 bases and the J gene end by 5 bases; junction bases not matched to a gene: 24. Here the CDR3 reads CASSISPSTSGGSLRVETQYF. The CDR3 DNA reads TGTGCCAGCAGCATCAGCCCCTCAACTAGCGGGGGGTCCCTGAGGGTTGAGACCCAGTACTTC.

V and J are TRBV2 and TRBJ2-7, with a possible D match to TRBD2 (7 bases). V was pared by 5 bases and J by 3 bases, with 17 bases between. Germline V CDR1 and CDR2: SNHLY, FYNNEI. This CDR3 has 15 residues. The CDR3 sequence is CASSPSAGANYEQYF. In nucleotides, the CDR3 is TGTGCCAGCAGTCCTTCTGCGGGGGCCAACTACGAGCAGTACTTC.